The following is a T cell receptor (beta chain) sequence with its context. This sample is drawn from a study of control samples from healthy donors and cancer patients. Losses at the gene ends were 4 bases for V and 5 bases for J; bases not matched to a gene: 10. The CDR3 extends over 15 amino acids. Germline V gene lookup returns CDR1 MGHRA and CDR2 YSYEKL. TCRdb's copy holds only in-frame clones and misses some; the assay was immunoSEQ multiplex PCR. The table has some 150,000 clones, 96% seen once. This clonotype originated in a woman in her 30s in good health. The sample consisted of blood. J is TRBJ2-7 and V is TRBV4-1, with 8 nucleotides matching TRBD1. CDR3 nucleotides: TGCGCCAGCAGCCTCTGGACAGGGATCTCTAACGAGCAGTACTTC. As protein: CASSLWTGISNEQYF.